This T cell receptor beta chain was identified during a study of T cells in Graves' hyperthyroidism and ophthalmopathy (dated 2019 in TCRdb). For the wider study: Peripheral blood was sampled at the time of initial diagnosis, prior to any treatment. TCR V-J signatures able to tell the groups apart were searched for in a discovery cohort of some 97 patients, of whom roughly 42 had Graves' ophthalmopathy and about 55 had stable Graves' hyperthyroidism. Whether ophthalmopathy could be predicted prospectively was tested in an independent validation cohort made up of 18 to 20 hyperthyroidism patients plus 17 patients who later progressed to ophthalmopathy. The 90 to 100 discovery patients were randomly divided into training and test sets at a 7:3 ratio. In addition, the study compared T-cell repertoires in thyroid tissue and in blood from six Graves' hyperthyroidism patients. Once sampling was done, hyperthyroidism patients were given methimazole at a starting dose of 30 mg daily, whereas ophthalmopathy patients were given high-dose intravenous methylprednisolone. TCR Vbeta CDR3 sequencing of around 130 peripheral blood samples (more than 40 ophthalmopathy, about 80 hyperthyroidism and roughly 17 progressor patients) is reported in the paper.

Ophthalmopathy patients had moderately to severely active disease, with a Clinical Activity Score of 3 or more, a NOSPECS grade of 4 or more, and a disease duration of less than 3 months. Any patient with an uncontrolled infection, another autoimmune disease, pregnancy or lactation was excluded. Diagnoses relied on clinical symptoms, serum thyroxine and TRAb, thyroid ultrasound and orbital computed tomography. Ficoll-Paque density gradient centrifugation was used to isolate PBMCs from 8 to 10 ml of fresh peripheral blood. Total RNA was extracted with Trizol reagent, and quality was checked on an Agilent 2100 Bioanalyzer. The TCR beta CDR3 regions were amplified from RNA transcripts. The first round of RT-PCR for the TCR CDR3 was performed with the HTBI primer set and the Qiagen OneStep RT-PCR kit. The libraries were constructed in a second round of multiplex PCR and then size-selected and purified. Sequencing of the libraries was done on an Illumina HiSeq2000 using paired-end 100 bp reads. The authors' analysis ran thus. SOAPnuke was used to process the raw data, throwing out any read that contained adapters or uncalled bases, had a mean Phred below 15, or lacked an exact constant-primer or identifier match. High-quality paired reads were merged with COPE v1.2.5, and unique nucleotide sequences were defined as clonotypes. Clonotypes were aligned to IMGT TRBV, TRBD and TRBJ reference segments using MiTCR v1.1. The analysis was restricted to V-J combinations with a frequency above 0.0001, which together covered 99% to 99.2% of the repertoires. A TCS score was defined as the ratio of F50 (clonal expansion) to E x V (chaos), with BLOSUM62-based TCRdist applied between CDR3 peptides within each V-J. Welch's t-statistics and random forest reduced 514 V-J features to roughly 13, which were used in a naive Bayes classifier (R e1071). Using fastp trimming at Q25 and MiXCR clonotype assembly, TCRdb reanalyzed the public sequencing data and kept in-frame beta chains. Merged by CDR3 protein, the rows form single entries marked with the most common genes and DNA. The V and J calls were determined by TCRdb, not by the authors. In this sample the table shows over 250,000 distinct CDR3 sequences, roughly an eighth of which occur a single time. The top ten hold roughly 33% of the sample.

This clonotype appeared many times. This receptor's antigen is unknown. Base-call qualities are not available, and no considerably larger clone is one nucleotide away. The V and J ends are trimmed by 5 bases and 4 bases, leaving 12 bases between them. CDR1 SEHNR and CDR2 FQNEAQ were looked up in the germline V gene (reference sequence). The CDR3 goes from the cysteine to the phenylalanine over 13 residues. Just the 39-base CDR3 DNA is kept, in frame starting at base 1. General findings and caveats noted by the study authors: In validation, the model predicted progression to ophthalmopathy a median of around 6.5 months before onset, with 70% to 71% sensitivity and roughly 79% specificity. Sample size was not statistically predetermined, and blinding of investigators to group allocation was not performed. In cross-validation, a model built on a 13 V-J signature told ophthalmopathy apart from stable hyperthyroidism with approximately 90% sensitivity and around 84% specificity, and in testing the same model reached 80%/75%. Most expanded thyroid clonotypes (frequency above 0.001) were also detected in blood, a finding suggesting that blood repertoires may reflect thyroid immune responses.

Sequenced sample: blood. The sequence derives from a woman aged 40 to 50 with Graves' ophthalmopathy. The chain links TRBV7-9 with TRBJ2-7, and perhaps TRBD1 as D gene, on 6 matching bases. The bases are TGTGCCAGCAGCATTACAGGGTCGTACGAGCAGTACTTC. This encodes CASSITGSYEQYF.